This passage covers 27 T cell receptor beta chains from one sample sequenced in a study of blood T cell repertoires in COVID-19. Assay used: immunoSEQ multiplex PCR; TCRdb lists only in-frame clones, some missing. The sample yields about 50,000 clones, about 78% seen once. The source material was peripheral blood. Every receptor here comes from a man between 45 and 60 years old with active or convalescent COVID-19.

This sequence joins TRBV21-1 and TRBJ2-7; TRBD1, as called in the table, went unchecked against the DNA. TRBV21-1 is labeled a pseudogene. CDR3 length: 17 amino acids. This chain's CDR3 is CASSKAAKGQNYYEQYF. CDR3 nucleotide sequence: TGTGCCAGCAGCAAAGCGGCGAAGGGACAGAATTACTACGAGCAGTACTTC.

This chain uses TRBV9 with TRBJ2-2; D might be TRBD1 (5 bases). The CDR3 runs 14 residues. V was clipped by 2 bases and J by 3 bases, with 8 bases between them. From germline, CDR1 is SGDLS and CDR2 YYNGEE. The CDR3: CASSVRADTGELFF. CDR3 bases: TGTGCCAGCAGCGTCAGGGCGGACACCGGGGAGCTGTTTTTT.

V gene TRBV3-1 (or the pseudogene TRBV3-2) combines with J gene TRBJ1-2; 9 bases map to TRBD1. The CDR3 spans 13 residues. Germline V gives CDR1 LGHDT, CDR2 YNNKEL (reference sequence). V gave up 4 bases and J gave up 8 bases; unmatched junction bases: 5. CDR3 sequence: CASSRGQGEGYTF. The CDR3 nucleotides read TGTGCCAGCAGCCGGGGACAGGGTGAAGGCTACACCTTC.

Concerning this clone itself: This specimen includes other DNA sequences encoding the same CDR3. The J gene is TRBJ1-2, the V gene TRBV5-6; 7 bases are shared with TRBD1. CDR1 and CDR2 (germline): SGHDT, YYEEEE. With 0 bases clipped from V and 8 bases from J, the junction kept 7 bases outside the gene matches. This CDR3 contains 14 residues. In nucleotides, the CDR3 is TGTGCCAGCAGCTTGGGAGGGCAGGGGGACGGCTACACCTTC. Protein: CASSLGGQGDGYTF.

V is TRBV9 and J is TRBJ2-2; D remains ambiguous. The length of the CDR3 is 12 residues. CDR1 is SGDLS, CDR2 YYNGEE, per germline. Trimming took off 3 bases at V and 8 bases at J, with 8 bases between the two ends. The chain's CDR3 is CASSAETGELFF. The DNA of the CDR3 is TGTGCCAGCAGCGCAGAGACAGGGGAGCTGTTTTTT.

The chain uses TRBV5-1 and TRBJ2-7; 7 bases fit TRBD1. With 4 bases clipped from V and 0 bases from J, the junction kept 4 bases outside the gene matches. Germline loops: CDR1 SGHRS, CDR2 YFSETQ. The CDR3 extends over 14 amino acids. CDR3: CASSVRDSSYEQYF. The CDR3 DNA reads as TGCGCCAGCAGCGTCCGGGACAGCTCCTACGAGCAGTACTTC.

Only one count was recorded for this clone. This chain connects TRBV3-1 (or the pseudogene TRBV3-2) to TRBJ2-1, with TRBD2 as a possible D gene (5 bases). V lost 6 bases and J 7 bases, leaving 13 bases between the germline ends. The CDR3 loop spans 13 amino acids. Germline loops: CDR1 LGHDT, CDR2 YNNKEL (reference sequence). The CDR3 bases are TGTGCCAGCAGACCCTCGCCGGGAAATGAGCAGTTCTTC. Encoded protein: CASRPSPGNEQFF.

This chain links TRBV27 with TRBJ2-1; 7 bases are shared with TRBD2. The V segment lost 5 bases and the J segment 2 bases; nucleotides outside the gene matches: 9. Germline assignment: CDR1 MNHEY and CDR2 SMNVEV (reference sequence). This CDR3 has 16 amino acids. Here the CDR3 reads CASSPLMGTTYNEQFF. The CDR3 region has the DNA TGTGCCAGCAGTCCCCTTATGGGGACTACCTACAATGAGCAGTTCTTC.

This clone was counted a few times. The gene calls are TRBV30 and TRBJ2-7, with 16 nucleotides matching TRBD2. The CDR3 has 16 amino acids. Per germline, CDR1 GTSNPN and CDR2 SVGIG (reference sequence). The J segment lost 2 bases and the V segment lost 5 bases, leaving 6 bases of the junction unmatched. The CDR3 DNA sequence: TGTGCCTGGGCGGGACTAGCGGGAGGGGTGCCCTACGAGCAGTACTTC. It encodes CAWAGLAGGVPYEQYF.

This chain links TRBV6-6 with TRBJ2-7; D is unresolved. The CDR3 is 15 amino acids. V was clipped by 2 bases and J by 2 bases, with 13 bases between them. CDR1 is MNHNY and CDR2 is SVGAGI in the germline V gene (reference sequence). CDR3: CASSYSRRGPYEQYF. For the CDR3, the DNA is TGTGCCAGCAGTTACAGTCGGCGAGGCCCCTACGAGCAGTACTTC.

The V and J genes are TRBV11-2 and TRBJ2-7, with TRBD2 matching over 9 bases. Germline CDR1 and CDR2: SGHAT and FQNNGV. The CDR3 is 17 residues long. V was clipped by 3 bases and J by 4 bases; unmatched bases: 13. The CDR3 reads CASSFLSGGSGGYEQYF. The DNA for the CDR3 is TGTGCCAGCAGCTTCCTCAGCGGGGGGTCAGGAGGGTACGAGCAGTACTTC. Combining the CDR3 with reference TRBV11-2 and TRBJ2-7 gives the whole variable domain EAGVAQSPRYKIIEKRQSVAFWCNPISGHATLYWYQQILGQGPKLLIQFQNNGVVDDSQLPKDRFSAERLKGVDSTLKIQPAKLEDSAVYLCASSFLSGGSGGYEQYFGPGTRLTVT.

The chain is built from TRBV20-1 and TRBJ2-7, with D possibly TRBD1 on 5 matching bases. The germline V gene has CDR1 DFQATT and CDR2 SNEGSKA (reference sequence). CDR3 length equals 13 residues. V lost 3 bases to trimming and J lost 3 bases, with 12 bases between them. The CDR3 loop is CSASQGGNYEQYF. The CDR3 DNA reads TGCAGTGCTAGTCAGGGTGGGAACTACGAGCAGTACTTC.

CDR3 in amino acids: CASSAGMEGTQYF. The DNA for the CDR3 is TGTGCCAGCAGCGCGGGGATGGAGGGGACCCAGTACTTC. The J gene is TRBJ2-5, the V gene TRBV7-2; TRBD2 is a possible D gene (6 bases). The germline V and J ends were trimmed by 5 bases and 7 bases, with 14 bases remaining between them. CDR3 size: 13 residues. Germline V gene data show CDR1 as SGHTA and CDR2 as FQGNSA.

J is TRBJ2-3 and V is TRBV10-3; 10 nucleotides align to TRBD2. Germline V gene sequence: CDR1 ENHRY, CDR2 SYGVKD. V shed 8 bases, J shed 6 bases, and the junction held 5 bases outside the gene matches. CDR3 length equals 13 residues. The CDR3 loop is CAIGLAGADTQYF. The CDR3 region has the DNA TGTGCCATCGGCCTAGCGGGAGCCGATACGCAGTATTTT.

This chain uses TRBV10-3 with TRBJ2-3; tentative D call: TRBD2 (5 bases). CDR3 length equals 15 residues. The V and J ends lost 0 bases and 0 bases respectively, with 7 bases between them. Germline values: CDR1 ENHRY, CDR2 SYGVKD. The CDR3 reads CAISESGGSTDTQYF. In DNA, the CDR3 is TGTGCCATCAGTGAGTCGGGCGGGAGCACAGATACGCAGTATTTT.

The gene calls are TRBV6-1 and TRBJ2-2, with D perhaps matching TRBD1 (5 bases). Trimming took 3 bases from V and 3 from J, leaving 5 bases between them. Germline V gene data show CDR1 as MNHNS and CDR2 as SASEGT. The CDR3 length is 13 residues. CDR3 bases: TGTGCCAGCAGTGACAGGGACACCGGGGAGCTGTTTTTT. This codes for CASSDRDTGELFF.

The chain is built from TRBV30 and TRBJ2-7, with D tentatively TRBD1 (6 bases). Trimming removed 1 base at V and 6 bases at J, with 19 bases between. Germline CDR1 reads GTSNPN; CDR2 reads SVGIG (reference sequence). The CDR3 spans 15 residues. The CDR3 nucleotides are TGTGCCTGGAGTGACTCAGGGGTACCTTATTCCGAGCAGTACTTC. Its protein product is CAWSDSGVPYSEQYF.

This clone was seen a few times. The gene calls are TRBV30 and TRBJ1-5; no clear D. V lost 2 bases and J 6 bases, leaving 17 bases between the germline ends. This CDR3 has 15 amino acids. The germline V gene encodes CDR1 GTSNPN and CDR2 SVGIG (reference sequence). The CDR3 here is CAWSPAVLAGQPQHF. DNA of the CDR3: TGTGCCTGGAGTCCAGCGGTTCTCGCGGGTCAGCCCCAGCATTTT.

This rearrangement joins TRBV9 to TRBJ2-1, with TRBD1 matching over 11 bases. The CDR3 spans 16 residues. V gave up 1 base and J gave up 9 bases; unmatched junction bases: 9. CDR1 is SGDLS and CDR2 is YYNGEE in the germline V gene. CDR3 bases: TGTGCCAGCAGCGTAACCGGGACAGGGGGTCTAGGTGAGCAGTTCTTC. Translated, it gives CASSVTGTGGLGEQFF.

The rearrangement links TRBV6-6 to TRBJ2-3, with 7 nucleotides matching TRBD1. CDR1 and CDR2 (germline): MNHNY, SVGAGI (reference sequence). This CDR3 spans 14 amino acids. Unmatched junction bases numbered 5, after V lost 8 bases and J lost 0 bases. Here the CDR3 DNA reads TGTGCCAGCGGTCCGGGACAGAGCACAGATACGCAGTATTTT. Translated, it gives CASGPGQSTDTQYF.

The rearrangement joins TRBV24-1 to TRBJ2-1, with D possibly being TRBD1 (5 bases). The V gene's germline CDR1 is KGHDR and CDR2 SFDVKD. Trimming cost V 4 bases and J 7 bases, with 13 bases left between them. CDR3 length: 14 residues. CDR3 sequence reads: CATSEGPSRNEQFF. CDR3 in DNA: TGTGCCACCAGTGAGGGGCCGTCTCGGAATGAGCAGTTCTTC.

The rearrangement uses TRBV6-1 and TRBJ1-5, with D possibly TRBD1 on 5 matching bases. The CDR3 is made up of 13 amino acids. The V end lost 1 base, the J end lost 7 bases, and 8 bases lay between the germline ends. Germline V gene data show CDR1 as MNHNS and CDR2 as SASEGT. DNA of the CDR3: TGTGCCAGCAGTGAAGAGGGGCGGCAGCCCCAGCATTTT. It encodes CASSEEGRQPQHF.

The gene calls are TRBV10-2 and TRBJ2-1; possibly TRBD2 for D (5 bases). V was cut by 5 bases and J by 2 bases, with 10 bases left in between. This CDR3 contains 14 residues. Germline CDR1 WSHSY, CDR2 SAAADI. CDR3 coding DNA: TGCGCCAGCAGTAGGAGCGGAACCTACAATGAGCAGTTCTTC. This encodes CASSRSGTYNEQFF.

The V call is TRBV21-1, the J call TRBJ1-5. TRBV21-1 constitutes a pseudogene. The CDR3 contains 17 residues. CDR3 DNA sequence: TGTGCCAGCAGCAAAGTAGCGTGGGGAGGGTACAATCAGCCCCAGCATTTT. It codes for CASSKVAWGGYNQPQHF.

CDR3 loop: CASSQPGQGSYNEQFF. CDR3 DNA: TGCGCCAGCAGCCAACCGGGACAGGGCTCCTACAATGAGCAGTTCTTC. This chain joins TRBV4-1 and TRBJ2-1; 9 bases map to TRBD1. CDR1 is MGHRA and CDR2 is YSYEKL in the germline V gene. CDR3 length: 16 residues. The ends lost 2 bases at V and 0 bases at J; junction bases unmatched: 2.

J is TRBJ2-3 and V is TRBV24-1, with D maybe TRBD2 (5 bases). Germline CDR1 reads KGHDR; CDR2 reads SFDVKD. This CDR3 is built from 16 residues. Deletions cut 3 bases from V and 1 base from J, with 13 bases between. The chain's CDR3 is CATSDPGKDGTDTQYF. The CDR3, as DNA: TGTGCCACCAGTGATCCGGGGAAAGATGGCACAGATACGCAGTATTTT.

This clone has a handful of counts. The chain carries TRBV7-2 and TRBJ1-1; 7 bases align to TRBD1. This CDR3 region has 15 residues. The germline V gene has CDR1 SGHTA and CDR2 FQGNSA. V was pared by 5 bases and J by 7 bases, with 13 bases of the junction left unmatched. The CDR3 DNA reads TGTGCCAGCAGCCGTCCAACAGGGGCTTTCTATGAAGCTTTCTTT. Translation gives CASSRPTGAFYEAFF.